The rows below give T cell receptor beta chains drawn from one sample of a study of blood T cell repertoires in COVID-19. TCRdb's table, derived via immunoSEQ multiplex PCR, lists solely in-frame clones and lacks some. This table holds fewer than 200,000 clones, about 75% found once. The sequenced sample consisted of peripheral blood. The source is a woman in her 70s with acute or convalescent COVID-19. The CDR3 runs from the conserved cysteine through the conserved F or W. A D gene is named only where the DNA matches it firmly. Not all rows give a size; the values are once, few, many and, for expanded clones, a class.

v_call: TRBV7-9; j_call: TRBJ1-2; d_call: TRBD1; clone_size: .; cdr3_aa: CASRSDRGIYGYTF; cdr3_nt: TGTGCCAGCAGATCGGACAGGGGGATCTATGGCTACACCTTC
v_call: TRBV21-1; j_call: TRBJ2-7; d_call: .; clone_size: .; cdr3_aa: CASQKRGGGGYPPEQYF; cdr3_nt: TGTGCCAGCCAAAAAAGGGGGGGAGGAGGGTACCCTCCCGAGCAGTACTTC
v_call: TRBV7-6; j_call: TRBJ2-7; d_call: .; clone_size: .; cdr3_aa: CASSPPWADSSYEQYF; cdr3_nt: TGTGCCAGCAGCCCCCCCTGGGCCGACAGCTCCTACGAGCAGTACTTC
v_call: TRBV13; j_call: TRBJ2-3; d_call: TRBD2; clone_size: .; cdr3_aa: CASSLGVGAGGSTDTQYF; cdr3_nt: TGTGCCAGCAGCTTAGGTGTCGGAGCGGGAGGCTCCACAGATACGCAGTATTTT
v_call: TRBV7-9; j_call: TRBJ2-1; d_call: .; clone_size: .; cdr3_aa: CASSLQGSNEQFF; cdr3_nt: TGTGCCAGCAGCCTCCAGGGGTCCAATGAGCAGTTCTTC
v_call: TRBV11-2; j_call: TRBJ2-3; d_call: .; clone_size: .; cdr3_aa: CASSPQASRGGADTQYF; cdr3_nt: TGTGCCAGCAGCCCCCAAGCTAGCAGAGGGGGGGCAGATACGCAGTATTTT
v_call: TRBV7-2; j_call: TRBJ2-1; d_call: .; clone_size: .; cdr3_aa: CASSHSRSEQFF; cdr3_nt: TGTGCCAGCAGCCATAGCCGCAGTGAGCAGTTCTTC
v_call: TRBV6-5; j_call: TRBJ2-7; d_call: .; clone_size: once; cdr3_aa: CASSDRGAGTYEQYF; cdr3_nt: TGTGCCAGCTCCGACCGGGGGGCTGGTACCTACGAGCAGTACTTC
v_call: TRBV21-1; j_call: TRBJ1-5; d_call: .; clone_size: .; cdr3_aa: CASSKEKGEEGQPQHF; cdr3_nt: TGTGCCAGCAGCAAAGAAAAAGGGGAGGAAGGTCAGCCCCAGCATTTT
v_call: TRBV6-1; j_call: TRBJ2-7; d_call: .; clone_size: .; cdr3_aa: CASSEGRGPYEQYF; cdr3_nt: TGTGCCAGCAGTGAAGGACGCGGGCCCTACGAGCAGTACTTC
v_call: TRBV6-4; j_call: TRBJ2-3; d_call: .; clone_size: .; cdr3_aa: CASTPDWGSGDTQYF; cdr3_nt: TGTGCCAGCACCCCAGACTGGGGCTCAGGAGATACGCAGTATTTT
v_call: TRBV3-1/TRBV3-2; j_call: TRBJ2-2; d_call: TRBD2; clone_size: .; cdr3_aa: CASSQSGGTGELFF; cdr3_nt: TGTGCCAGCAGCCAATCGGGGGGCACCGGGGAGCTGTTTTTT
v_call: TRBV19; j_call: TRBJ2-1; d_call: TRBD2; clone_size: once; cdr3_aa: CASTDLAGGTYNEQFF; cdr3_nt: TGTGCCAGTACCGACCTAGCGGGAGGAACCTACAATGAGCAGTTCTTC
v_call: TRBV30; j_call: TRBJ2-7; d_call: .; clone_size: .; cdr3_aa: CAWSVQGTTYEQYF; cdr3_nt: TGTGCCTGGAGTGTACAGGGCACTACCTACGAGCAGTACTTC
v_call: TRBV7-3; j_call: TRBJ2-5; d_call: .; clone_size: .; cdr3_aa: CASSWAGSRETQYF; cdr3_nt: TGTGCCAGCAGCTGGGCCGGGAGCCGGGAGACCCAGTACTTC
v_call: TRBV5-8; j_call: TRBJ1-4; d_call: .; clone_size: .; cdr3_aa: CASSLEKFPQGKLFF; cdr3_nt: TGTGCCAGCAGCTTGGAAAAATTCCCTCAGGGAAAACTGTTTTTT
v_call: TRBV5-5; j_call: TRBJ2-5; d_call: TRBD2; clone_size: .; cdr3_aa: CASSPRLAGVGETQYF; cdr3_nt: TGTGCCAGCAGCCCACGACTAGCGGGAGTGGGGGAGACCCAGTACTTC
v_call: TRBV5-5; j_call: TRBJ2-2; d_call: .; clone_size: .; cdr3_aa: CASSPSWNTGELFF; cdr3_nt: TGTGCCAGCAGCCCCTCTTGGAACACCGGGGAGCTGTTTTTT
v_call: TRBV19; j_call: TRBJ1-1; d_call: .; clone_size: .; cdr3_aa: CASSIGGRSTEAFF; cdr3_nt: TGTGCCAGTAGTATCGGGGGTCGGAGCACTGAAGCTTTCTTT
v_call: TRBV12-3/TRBV12-4; j_call: TRBJ1-2; d_call: .; clone_size: few; cdr3_aa: CASSLDRIYGYTF; cdr3_nt: TGTGCCAGCAGTTTAGACAGAATCTATGGCTACACCTTC
v_call: TRBV6-1; j_call: TRBJ2-3; d_call: TRBD1; clone_size: .; cdr3_aa: CASSEGLDRASTDTQYF; cdr3_nt: TGTGCCAGCAGTGAAGGCCTAGACAGGGCAAGCACAGATACGCAGTATTTT
v_call: TRBV28; j_call: TRBJ2-7; d_call: TRBD2; clone_size: .; cdr3_aa: CASTRGGGSIYEQYF; cdr3_nt: TGTGCCAGCACCCGCGGCGGGGGGTCCATCTACGAGCAGTACTTC
v_call: TRBV9; j_call: TRBJ1-6; d_call: TRBD1; clone_size: .; cdr3_aa: CASSERQGGASYNSPLHF; cdr3_nt: TGTGCCAGCAGCGAGAGACAGGGGGGCGCGTCCTATAATTCACCCCTCCACTTT
v_call: TRBV6-5; j_call: TRBJ2-7; d_call: TRBD1; clone_size: .; cdr3_aa: CASSYSTLAQGYEQYF; cdr3_nt: TGTGCCAGCAGTTACTCAACGCTTGCACAGGGGTACGAGCAGTACTTC